The subject of this entry is one T cell receptor beta chain. Time point denoted: persistent/refractory GD, antithyroid drugs over 5 years with positive TRAb. PBMCs were the source of the RNA used for TCR sequencing. This sample was included in a study of regulatory T cells in long-lasting Graves disease. Libraries of TCR beta came from iRepertoire HTBI primers plus Arm-PCR of CDR3 regions. TCRdb re-called the multiplex PCR reads through MiXCR, storing one row per CDR3 protein. The sample shows a few hundred thousand distinct CDR3 sequences, less than 25% of them seen only once. The specimen comprised peripheral blood mononuclear cells (PBMCs), sampled when the disease was refractory, from a patient treated with antithyroid drugs. This sequence was found in a female donor with Graves disease.

CDR3 coding DNA: TGTGCCAGCAGCCTAGGCACTAGCAGCACCGGGGAGCTGTTTTTT. Translating it yields CASSLGTSSTGELFF. The chain links TRBV11-1 to TRBJ2-2, with D possibly matching TRBD2 (6 bases). CDR1 SGHAT and CDR2 FQDESV come from the germline V gene (reference sequence). This CDR3 is 15 amino acids long. V was clipped by 5 bases and J by 4 bases, with 14 bases between them.